This T cell receptor beta chain was captured in a study of blood T cell repertoires in COVID-19. As for the study in general: Acute and convalescent COVID-19 samples came from the United States, Italy and Spain. In each case, the material was cDNA or gDNA derived from T cells, B-cell-depleted T cells, or PBMCs.

Germline CDR1 MDHEN, CDR2 SYDVKM. CDR3 length equals 13 residues. V lost 8 bases and J lost 4, with 11 bases in between. Recovered status in Cohort 3 required two negative PCRs, clearance, or symptom resolution. Per the original data handling: For nucleated cells, counts were estimated from reference gene primer amplification. Assay used: immunoSEQ multiplex PCR; TCRdb lists only in-frame clones, some missing. V, J and clone size reflect that table, while D and trimming were determined from the DNA. The sample shows 60,000 to 70,000 clones, 88% of them seen only once. This sequence originates from a woman in her forties who had recovered from COVID-19. J is TRBJ1-4 and V is TRBV28; no clear D gene. The sample taken for sequencing was PBMCs or T cells enriched from blood (not recorded which). CDR3 protein: CASSPGINEKLFF. CDR3 in DNA: TGTGCCAGCTCCCCAGGAATTAATGAAAAACTGTTTTTT.